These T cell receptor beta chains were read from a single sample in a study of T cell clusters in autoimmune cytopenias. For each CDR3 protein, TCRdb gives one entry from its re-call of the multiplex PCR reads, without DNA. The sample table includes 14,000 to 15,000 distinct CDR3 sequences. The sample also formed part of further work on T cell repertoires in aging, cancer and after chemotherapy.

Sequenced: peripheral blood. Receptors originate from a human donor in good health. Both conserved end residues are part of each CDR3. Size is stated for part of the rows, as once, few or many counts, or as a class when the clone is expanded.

CASSRRWALGANVLTF,16,NA,TRBV27,TRBJ2-6
CASRFPGQGAPGANVLTF,18,NA,TRBV6-2/TRBV6-3,TRBJ2-6
CASKSAGGGTDTQYF,15,NA,TRBV6-2/TRBV6-3,TRBJ2-3
CASSQSGIYEQYF,13,NA,TRBV5-4,TRBJ2-7
CATSRRRAGYTF,12,NA,TRBV15,TRBJ1-2
CSGGALPPPGGYTF,14,NA,TRBV29-1,TRBJ1-2
CASSRLSQETQYF,13,NA,TRBV18,TRBJ2-5
CASSSVKDQETQYF,14,NA,TRBV5-4,TRBJ2-5
CAWSVRVEEAFF,12,NA,TRBV30,TRBJ1-1
CASSLGRSSGSVGDEQFF,18,NA,TRBV12-3/TRBV12-4,TRBJ2-1
CAWSVAGALDTQYF,14,NA,TRBV30,TRBJ2-3
CAWSVRNGEQFF,12,NA,TRBV30,TRBJ2-1
CASSDPYRVLNEKLFF,16,NA,TRBV6-5,TRBJ1-4
CATREAGELFF,11,medium-sized,TRBV15,TRBJ2-2
CASSAQGADTGELFF,15,NA,TRBV5-1,TRBJ2-2
CASSSAPAGSYNEQFF,16,NA,TRBV6-5,TRBJ2-1
CASSAGPNRGSGANVLTF,18,NA,TRBV19,TRBJ2-6
CATSRGRGRLLYGYTF,16,NA,TRBV15,TRBJ1-2
CASSLVGLSAGTDTQYF,17,NA,TRBV6-5,TRBJ2-3
CASSLGTSGLYEQYF,15,NA,TRBV12-3/TRBV12-4,TRBJ2-7
CASRLAEETQYF,12,medium-sized,TRBV6-6,TRBJ2-5
CASSYDSTDTQYF,13,NA,TRBV6-5,TRBJ2-3
CASSPPGTSGSSYEQYF,17,NA,TRBV18,TRBJ2-5
CASRSGTGSSYEQYF,15,NA,TRBV19,TRBJ2-7
CASSFLAGGEQYF,13,medium-sized,TRBV11-3,TRBJ2-7
CASSEATGGGETQYF,15,NA,TRBV6-1,TRBJ2-5
CASSSDRERNEQFF,14,NA,TRBV7-9,TRBJ2-1
CAWETANNSPLHF,13,NA,TRBV30,TRBJ1-6
CAVLRGTEAFF,11,NA,TRBV27,TRBJ1-1